This TCR beta chain was obtained from a study of T cells in women clearing cervical HPV infection. Study as a whole: Cases' blood sampling followed lesion detection by median about 150 days (90 to 200).

The CDR3 runs to 17 residues. CDR1 and CDR2 from the germline V gene are MNHNS and SASEGT. V shed 2 bases and J 6 bases; nucleotides not matched to a gene: 11. Data came from immunoSEQ multiplex PCR; TCRdb stores just in-frame clones and leaves some out. Its listing shows roughly 20,000 clones. HPV was found by MY09/MY11 PCR and dot-blot genotyping. Notes on this clone: Its antigen is currently unknown. Read sequence stops 3 residues before the CDR3 end, and the germline J gene provides the missing end.

Whole-study findings and limits: TRBV6-7 relative abundance averaged about 0.1% in cases and 0.15% to 0.2% in controls. Repertoire richness, not evenness, was significantly elevated in CIN3+ cases versus controls.

The sample consisted of blood buffy coat. The chain employs TRBV6-1 and TRBJ1-5, with 9 bases matching TRBD1. The clonotype was recovered from a woman aged 18-70 years with a cervical HPV16 infection that either progressed to CIN3+ or cleared (not recorded which). The DNA read from the CDR3 is TGTGCCAGCAGTGAAAGTTTGCACAGGGGGCTGCGTCAGCCC. Encoded protein: CASSESLHRGLRQP. In full, the CDR3 is CASSESLHRGLRQPQHF.